The present T cell receptor (beta chain) was sequenced within a study of shared clonotypes between healthy human individuals. In this sample, this clone turned up once. Each subset's genomic DNA was shared equally among a number of immunoSEQ plates. Some clones are missing from TCRdb's copy, which holds only in-frame ones; the method was immunoSEQ multiplex PCR. The sample holds some 1,600,000 clones, nearly 99% seen once. V was pared by 5 bases and J by 3 bases, with 7 bases of the junction left unmatched. Germline CDR1 and CDR2: SGHNT and YYREEE (reference sequence). The CDR3 contains 15 residues. Each sample came from a Caucasian adult donor living in Nashville, Tennessee. CD4+ cell separation produced CD45RA+ naive and CD45RA-negative memory subsets.

This chain links TRBV5-4 with TRBJ1-2; TRBD1 aligns across 10 bases. The sequencing input was naive CD4+ T cells sorted from blood. The sample's subset: CD45RA+ positively selected. The receptor was derived from a man younger than 40 in good health. The CDR3 sequence is CASRSGQGLDYGYTF. CDR3 DNA sequence: TGTGCCAGCAGATCGGGACAGGGGCTGGACTATGGCTACACCTTC.